The 32 T cell receptor beta chains reported below all come from one sample, sequenced in a study of cytomegalovirus exposure and HLA in healthy donors. This PCR relied on a set of 60 Vbeta primers and 13 Jbeta primers. This table comes from immunoSEQ multiplex PCR, and its TCRdb copy is limited to in-frame clones, with some not included. The listing contains roughly 200,000 clones. The sample taken for sequencing was PBMCs. These receptor sequences come from a girl aged 2 to 10 in good health and CMV-seropositive.

V is TRBV7-2 and J is TRBJ1-4, with D perhaps TRBD1 (6 bases). This CDR3 is built from 12 residues. The germline V gene encodes CDR1 SGHTA and CDR2 FQGNSA. Trimming removed 5 bases at V and 6 bases at J, with 7 bases between. This CDR3 reads CASSHRDEKLFF. DNA for the CDR3: TGTGCCAGCAGCCACAGGGATGAAAAACTGTTTTTT.

The chain combines TRBV25-1 with TRBJ1-2; maybe TRBD1 (6 bases). CDR3 length: 12 amino acids. The germline V gene has CDR1 MGHDK and CDR2 SYGVNS. With 6 bases removed from V and 6 bases from J, the gap between germline ends came to 11 bases. This CDR3 reads CASRTGGHGYTF. The CDR3 DNA reads as TGTGCCAGCAGGACGGGGGGCCATGGCTACACCTTC.

Regarding this clone: At the DNA level, this CDR3 is encoded by other sequences in the same sample as well. The chain is built from TRBV20-1 and TRBJ2-1; D call uncertain. Germline V lookup: CDR1 DFQATT, CDR2 SNEGSKA (reference sequence). The CDR3 runs 10 residues. V was clipped by 3 bases and J by 7 bases, with 4 bases between them. CDR3 protein: CSARRNEQFF. The CDR3 DNA reads TGCAGTGCTAGGAGGAATGAGCAGTTCTTC.

The rearrangement uses TRBV7-9 and TRBJ1-2; 10 nucleotides align to TRBD1. Germline assignment: CDR1 SEHNR and CDR2 FQNEAQ (reference sequence). J gave up 7 bases and V 5 bases, and 19 bases lay outside the gene matches. The CDR3 totals 18 residues. CDR3 nucleotide sequence: TGTGCCAGCAGCGGCCCGGGACAGGGGATCCCCCTAAAGCGTGGCTACACCTTC. This sequence encodes CASSGPGQGIPLKRGYTF.

This sequence joins TRBV2 and TRBJ2-7; 7 bases match TRBD1. With V trimmed by 4 bases and J by 3 bases, 12 bases remained unmatched. CDR3 length: 16 residues. Germline values: CDR1 SNHLY, CDR2 FYNNEI. The DNA for the CDR3 is TGTGCCAGCAGTGCGAGGGACAGAACCCTAGACTACGAGCAGTACTTC. Translated, it gives CASSARDRTLDYEQYF.

The V and J genes are TRBV18 and TRBJ1-3, with 8 positions matching TRBD1. In germline, CDR1 is KGHSH, CDR2 LQKENI. After removal of 1 base from V and 1 base from J, the junction contained 15 bases not matched to a gene. The CDR3 is 20 residues long. CDR3 bases: TGTGCCAGCTCACCACGGATCCCCACTGGACAGGGCGCGTCTGGAAACACCATATATTTT. Translation gives CASSPRIPTGQGASGNTIYF.

The chain uses TRBV25-1 and TRBJ2-2; TRBD2 agrees at 9 bases. The V segment lost 4 bases and the J segment 0 bases; nucleotides outside the gene matches: 9. CDR3 size: 18 residues. CDR1 and CDR2 (germline): MGHDK, SYGVNS. CDR3 bases: TGTGCCAGCAGTGCCCTAACTAGCGGGCACGCGAACACCGGGGAGCTGTTTTTT. Its translation is CASSALTSGHANTGELFF.

The CDR3 here is CASSSPKNAGGQSYNEQFF. For the CDR3, the DNA is TGTGCCAGCAGCTCCCCCAAAAATGCGGGCGGGCAGTCCTACAATGAGCAGTTCTTC. The V gene is TRBV7-9, the J gene TRBJ2-1; the D gene is possibly TRBD2 (5 bases). Germline CDR1 reads SEHNR; CDR2 reads FQNEAQ (reference sequence). V lost 4 bases, J lost 1 base, and 23 bases lay in between. The CDR3 length is 19 residues. Together with reference TRBV7-9 and TRBJ2-1, the CDR3 gives the full variable domain: DTGVSQNPRHKITKRGQNVTFRCDPISEHNRLYWYRQTLGQGPEFLTYFQNEAQLEKSRLLSDRFSAERPKGSFSTLEIQRTEQGDSAMYLCASSSPKNAGGQSYNEQFFGPGTRLTVL.

The rearrangement uses TRBV9 and TRBJ2-5; 10 bases agree with TRBD1. Germline assignment: CDR1 SGDLS and CDR2 YYNGEE. The CDR3 totals 17 residues. V lost 0 bases and J lost 2; bases outside the gene matches: 7. In nucleotides, the CDR3 is TGTGCCAGCAGCGTAGGGGGACAGGGGTGGCGGCAAGAGACCCAGTACTTC. It yields the protein CASSVGGQGWRQETQYF.

Details on this clone: One end of the junction does not line up with germline, which may come from a read error. The chain uses TRBV9 and TRBJ2-1, with TRBD2 matching 13 bases. CDR1 is SGDLS, CDR2 YYNGEE, per germline. This CDR3 is built from 14 residues. CDR3: CASSVLAGGPPEVF. In DNA, the CDR3 is TGTGCCAGCAGTGTACTAGCGGGAGGGCCCCCTGAGGTCTTC.

The V gene is TRBV4-2, the J gene TRBJ1-4, with D uncertain. This CDR3 contains 17 residues. V lost 0 bases and J lost 0, with 11 bases in between. Germline CDR1 reads LGHNA; CDR2 reads YNFKEQ. CDR3 amino acids: CASSQDRGDATNEKLFF. The CDR3 bases are TGTGCCAGCAGCCAAGACCGCGGGGATGCAACTAATGAAAAACTGTTTTTT.

The chain employs TRBV6-5 and TRBJ1-2; a weak D match, TRBD1 (5 bases). Trimming shortened V by 0 bases and J by 4 bases, and 6 bases separated the two germline ends. The V gene's germline CDR1 is MNHEY and CDR2 SVGAGI. This CDR3 is built from 13 residues. The CDR3, as DNA: TGTGCCAGCAGTTACTCGGGGGGCTATGGCTACACCTTC. Amino acids: CASSYSGGYGYTF.

J is TRBJ1-2 and V is TRBV6-5; 8 bases are a match to TRBD1. Looked up from germline, CDR1 is MNHEY and CDR2 is SVGAGI. The CDR3 totals 15 residues. Germline trimming cut 5 bases from V and 4 bases from J; bases unmatched to any gene: 9. CDR3 region: CASSRTTGVAYGYTF. CDR3 bases: TGTGCCAGCAGTAGAACGACAGGGGTCGCCTATGGCTACACCTTC.

The chain joins TRBV27 to TRBJ1-2; D is unclear. V was pared by 9 bases and J by 0 bases, with 35 bases between. This CDR3 comprises 21 residues. Germline lookup yields CDR1 MNHEY and CDR2 SMNVEV (reference sequence). The DNA for the CDR3 is TGTGCCAGGGGAGACGGCAGGTCGGGTCCTGGACCTATACACTCTAACTATGGCTACACCTTC. This gives the protein CARGDGRSGPGPIHSNYGYTF.

The chain joins TRBV7-2 to TRBJ2-1; the D gene is possibly TRBD2 (6 bases). Germline lookup yields CDR1 SGHTA and CDR2 FQGNSA. V dropped 7 bases and J dropped 8 bases, with 18 bases sitting between them. The CDR3 consists of 14 residues. The CDR3 nucleotides are TGTGCCAGCACGCGGCAGGGAGGCTCCGATGAGCAGTTCTTC. It codes for CASTRQGGSDEQFF.

The rearrangement uses TRBV19 and TRBJ1-1, with a weak D call TRBD1 (6 bases). Germline assignment: CDR1 LNHDA and CDR2 SQIVND (reference sequence). The CDR3 runs 14 residues. V was clipped by 1 base and J by 8 bases, with 14 bases between them. For the CDR3, the DNA is TGTGCCAGTAGTATAGTCGGGACACTAGTAGAAGCTTTCTTT. Protein: CASSIVGTLVEAFF.

V is TRBV5-1 and J is TRBJ2-2; no clear D. V lost 1 base and J 4 bases, leaving 8 bases between the germline ends. Germline-derived CDR1 and CDR2 are SGHRS and YFSETQ. The CDR3 runs 14 residues. The CDR3 region has the DNA TGCGCCAGCAGCTTGCCTTGGGCCACCGGGGAGCTGTTTTTT. Protein product: CASSLPWATGELFF.

The chain combines TRBV28 with TRBJ1-4; D not resolved. Trimming pared 7 bases from V and 0 bases from J, leaving 9 bases between. Germline V gene lookup returns CDR1 MDHEN and CDR2 SYDVKM. The CDR3 length is 14 residues. The CDR3: CASKSETTNEKLFF. In DNA, the CDR3 is TGTGCCAGCAAGAGTGAGACAACTAATGAAAAACTGTTTTTT.

The V and J genes are TRBV9 and TRBJ2-7, with 12 bases that match TRBD2. Germline lookup yields CDR1 SGDLS and CDR2 YYNGEE. The J segment lost 3 bases and the V segment lost 0 bases, leaving 10 bases of the junction unmatched. The CDR3 has 18 amino acids. In DNA form, the CDR3 reads TGTGCCAGCAGCGTAGGAGCTAGCGGGAGGGGGAAAGACTACGAGCAGTACTTC. It is translated as CASSVGASGRGKDYEQYF.

This chain links TRBV18 with TRBJ2-7; D might be TRBD2 (6 bases). The CDR3 spans 14 residues. Trimming removed 0 bases from V and 9 bases from J, with 15 bases in between. Germline values: CDR1 KGHSH, CDR2 LQKENI. CDR3 in DNA: TGTGCCAGCTCACCACCGACGGGAGTAGTCGGGCAGTACTTC. Encoded protein: CASSPPTGVVGQYF.

The V gene is TRBV5-6, the J gene TRBJ1-2; maybe TRBD1 (6 bases). The V gene lost 2 bases and the J gene lost 6 bases, with 20 bases spanning the gap. Germline V CDR1 and CDR2: SGHDT, YYEEEE. This CDR3 region has 16 residues. The CDR3 region is CASSFTVSGGVNGYTF. The CDR3 bases are TGTGCCAGCAGCTTTACGGTCTCTGGGGGCGTCAATGGCTACACCTTC. The full variable domain, with the rest looked up from reference TRBV5-6 and TRBJ1-2, is DAGVTQSPTHLIKTRGQQVTLRCSPKSGHDTVSWYQQALGQGPQFIFQYYEEEERQRGNFPDRFSGHQFPNYSSELNVNALLLGDSALYLCASSFTVSGGVNGYTFGSGTRLTVV.

CDR3 coding DNA: TGTGCCAGCTCACCTGGGGCCGGGGACAGGGGTTACATTCAGTACTTC. Protein sequence: CASSPGAGDRGYIQYF. This sequence joins TRBV18 and TRBJ2-4; 10 positions match TRBD1. The CDR3 covers 16 residues. Germline CDR1 is KGHSH and CDR2 is LQKENI. With V trimmed by 3 bases and J by 8 bases, 10 bases remained unmatched.

The rearrangement uses TRBV5-5 and TRBJ2-7; TRBD1 agrees at 9 bases. CDR3 size: 16 residues. Germline V gives CDR1 SGHKS, CDR2 YYEKEE (reference sequence). V lost 0 bases and J lost 2; bases outside the gene matches: 6. The CDR3 DNA reads as TGTGCCAGCAGCTTGGGGCGGGACAGGGTCACCTACGAGCAGTACTTC. Translated, it gives CASSLGRDRVTYEQYF.

V gene TRBV11-3 combines with J gene TRBJ2-1, with D uncertain. Between the trimmed V and J ends, which lost 5 bases and 7 bases, there was a span of 9 bases. This CDR3 has 12 amino acids. CDR1 and CDR2 (germline): SGHNT, YENEEA. This chain's CDR3 is CASSHSDNEQFF. CDR3 sequence (DNA): TGTGCCAGCAGCCACTCCGATAATGAGCAGTTCTTC.

This chain links TRBV7-2 with TRBJ2-7; 7 bases agree with TRBD2. Germline trimming cut 5 bases from V and 5 bases from J; bases unmatched to any gene: 18. The CDR3 is 17 residues long. The germline V gene encodes CDR1 SGHTA and CDR2 FQGNSA. The CDR3: CASSPLVAGGSADEQYF. Here the CDR3 DNA reads TGTGCCAGCAGCCCCCTGGTAGCGGGCGGGAGCGCCGACGAGCAGTACTTC.

This rearrangement joins TRBV7-3 to TRBJ2-1; TRBD2 agrees at 8 bases. Germline CDR1 SGHTA, CDR2 FQGTGA. The CDR3 is 15 residues long. The ends lost 5 bases at V and 7 bases at J; junction bases unmatched: 10. The CDR3, as DNA: TGTGCCAGCAGCCCGCGGTCCGGGAGGGGGAATGAGCAGTTCTTC. It yields the protein CASSPRSGRGNEQFF.

The J gene is TRBJ1-1, the V gene TRBV28, with D tentatively TRBD1 (5 bases). V was pared by 7 bases and J by 11 bases, with 17 bases between. The germline V gene has CDR1 MDHEN and CDR2 SYDVKM. The CDR3 extends over 12 amino acids. CDR3 in amino acids: CASTALQGGAFF. The CDR3 coding sequence is TGTGCCAGCACCGCCCTTCAGGGAGGCGCTTTCTTT.

The gene calls are TRBV28 and TRBJ1-5; D is perhaps TRBD1 (6 bases). Germline CDR1 and CDR2: MDHEN and SYDVKM. The V and J ends lost 7 bases and 1 base respectively, with 11 bases between them. The CDR3 runs 14 residues. The chain's CDR3 is CASTVQGSNQPQHF. CDR3 DNA: TGTGCCAGCACCGTGCAGGGGAGCAATCAGCCCCAGCATTTT.

The chain has TRBV28 and TRBJ1-1; D is uncertain. V shed 6 bases and J shed 8 bases, with 10 bases lying between them. The CDR3 contains 11 residues. CDR1 is MDHEN and CDR2 is SYDVKM in the germline V gene. The CDR3 region is CASRRTGEAFF. As DNA, the CDR3 is TGTGCCAGCAGAAGGACGGGGGAAGCTTTCTTT.

The genes are TRBV2 and TRBJ2-5; D possibly corresponds to TRBD2 (5 bases). Germline V lookup: CDR1 SNHLY, CDR2 FYNNEI. This CDR3 has 14 amino acids. V shed 4 bases and J shed 1 base, with 10 bases lying between them. The CDR3 sequence is CASSVGSLQETQYF. The CDR3 bases are TGTGCCAGCAGTGTTGGGAGTCTCCAAGAGACCCAGTACTTC.

The chain joins TRBV27 to TRBJ2-2, with 10 bases identical to TRBD2. J was trimmed by 3 bases and V by 4 bases; bases with no gene match: 11. The CDR3 runs to 18 residues. The germline gives CDR1 MNHEY, CDR2 SMNVEV (reference sequence). Here the CDR3 DNA reads TGTGCCAGCAGTTCTAGCGGGAGCAAGGTCGGGTACACCGGGGAGCTGTTTTTT. It is translated as CASSSSGSKVGYTGELFF.

V usage is TRBV28 and J usage is TRBJ1-5; TRBD1 agrees at 7 bases. Germline V CDR1 and CDR2: MDHEN, SYDVKM. Trimming took 2 bases from V and 7 from J; bases not matched to a gene: 8. CDR3 size: 15 residues. CDR3 region: CASSLSRGFDQPQHF. Here the CDR3 DNA reads TGTGCCAGCAGTTTAAGCAGGGGGTTCGACCAGCCCCAGCATTTT.